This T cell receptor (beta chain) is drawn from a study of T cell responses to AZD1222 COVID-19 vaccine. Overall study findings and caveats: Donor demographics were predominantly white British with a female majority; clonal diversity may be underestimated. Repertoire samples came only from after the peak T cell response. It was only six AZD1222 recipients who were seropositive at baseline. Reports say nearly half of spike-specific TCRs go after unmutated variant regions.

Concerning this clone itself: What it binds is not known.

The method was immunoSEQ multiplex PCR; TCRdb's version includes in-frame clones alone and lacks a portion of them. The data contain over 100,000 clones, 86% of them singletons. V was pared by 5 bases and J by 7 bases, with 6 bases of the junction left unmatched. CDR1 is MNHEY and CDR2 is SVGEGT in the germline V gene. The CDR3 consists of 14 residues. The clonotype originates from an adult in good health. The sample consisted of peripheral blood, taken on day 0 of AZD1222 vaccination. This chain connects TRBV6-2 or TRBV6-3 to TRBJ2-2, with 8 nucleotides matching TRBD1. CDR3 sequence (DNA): TGTGCCAGCAGTACGGGACAGGTGGTCGGGGAGCTGTTTTTT. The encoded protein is CASSTGQVVGELFF.